The clone carrying this T cell receptor beta chain was counted once. This specimen comes from a study of blood T cell repertoires in COVID-19. Study in general: The origin of the acute and convalescent COVID-19 samples was the United States, Italy and Spain. Sources were T cells, B-cell-depleted T cells, or PBMCs; the material itself was cDNA or gDNA.

Methods used by the authors: Reference gene primer amplification gave nucleated cell count estimates. The method was immunoSEQ multiplex PCR; TCRdb's version includes in-frame clones alone and lacks a portion of them. For V, J and clone size, that table is used; D and trimming come from the DNA. The table has under 150,000 clones, approximately 81% seen once. The trim removed 3 bases at V and 4 bases at J, leaving 13 bases unmatched. Germline CDR1 is KGHSH and CDR2 is LQKENI. The CDR3 consists of 17 residues. Specimen: peripheral blood. The gene calls are TRBV18 and TRBJ2-5, with 8 positions matching TRBD2. The origin of this receptor is a man in his sixties with acute or convalescent COVID-19. The CDR3, as DNA: TGTGCCAGCTCACCCCGAAGCGGGGGCGCTGGGGCAGAGACCCAGTACTTC. It codes for CASSPRSGGAGAETQYF.